The rows below give T cell receptor beta chains drawn from one sample of a study of patients and donors after allogeneic stem cell transplantation. TCRdb called the RT-PCR reads again in MiXCR, with one record for every CDR3 protein. The data hold some 960,000 distinct CDR3 sequences, with 15% to 20% observed a single time. The specimen was blood, either unsorted or a sorted T cell fraction (not recorded which). The receptors shown here come from a human donor who was either an allogeneic HSCT recipient or a stem cell or donor lymphocyte infusion donor (not recorded which). It is not recorded whose cells these are; they may come from a transplant donor. Both conserved end residues are part of each CDR3. Fields, in order: D gene, clone size, V gene, J gene, CDR3 DNA, CDR3 protein. D genes are given only for firm matches. Clone size, where shown, is once, few, many, or a class for clones that have expanded.

d_call: -; clone_size: few; v_call: TRBV7-7; j_call: TRBJ1-2; cdr3_nt: TGTGCTAGCAGCTCGGAAACTGCTAACTATGGCTACACCTTC; cdr3_aa: CASSSETANYGYTF
d_call: -; clone_size: many; v_call: TRBV4-2; j_call: TRBJ1-5; cdr3_nt: TGTGCCAGCAGCCAAGATTGGGACAGCAATCAGCCCCAGCATTTT; cdr3_aa: CASSQDWDSNQPQHF
d_call: TRBD2; clone_size: few; v_call: TRBV20-1; j_call: TRBJ2-7; cdr3_nt: TGCAGTGGGGAGGAAGCTAGCGGCGGATTCTCGGACGAGCAGTACTTC; cdr3_aa: CSGEEASGGFSDEQYF
d_call: -; clone_size: few; v_call: TRBV2; j_call: TRBJ2-7; cdr3_nt: TGTGCCAGCAGTGAGTCGTACTACGAGCAGTACTTC; cdr3_aa: CASSESYYEQYF
d_call: -; clone_size: -; v_call: TRBV2; j_call: TRBJ2-5; cdr3_nt: TGTGCCAGCAGTGAAAGTTGGGGAGAGACCCAGTACTTC; cdr3_aa: CASSESWGETQYF
d_call: -; clone_size: -; v_call: TRBV5-1; j_call: TRBJ2-2; cdr3_nt: TGCGCCAGCAGCCCGATGCATCCACAGACCTCCACCGGGGAGCTGTTTTTT; cdr3_aa: CASSPMHPQTSTGELFF
d_call: -; clone_size: few; v_call: TRBV7-3; j_call: TRBJ2-1; cdr3_nt: TGTGCCAGCAGCTTAACGGGGAGCACCCCTAATGAGCAGTTCTTC; cdr3_aa: CASSLTGSTPNEQFF
d_call: TRBD1; clone_size: -; v_call: TRBV7-3; j_call: TRBJ2-1; cdr3_nt: TGTGCCAGCAGTTACCAAGAACAGGGGCGCAAATTCTTC; cdr3_aa: CASSYQEQGRKFF
d_call: -; clone_size: few; v_call: TRBV4-2; j_call: TRBJ2-2; cdr3_nt: TGTGCCAGCAGCCAAGTGGCAGCCGGCGGGGAGCTGTTTTTT; cdr3_aa: CASSQVAAGGELFF
d_call: TRBD1; clone_size: few; v_call: TRBV20-1; j_call: TRBJ2-7; cdr3_nt: TGCAGTGCTACCGGGACAGGGAAGGCCGAGCAGTACTTC; cdr3_aa: CSATGTGKAEQYF
d_call: -; clone_size: few; v_call: TRBV4-1; j_call: TRBJ2-1; cdr3_nt: TGCGCCAGCAGCCAAGAGCCCCTAGCGGAGCAGTTCTTC; cdr3_aa: CASSQEPLAEQFF
d_call: -; clone_size: -; v_call: TRBV11-1; j_call: TRBJ2-1; cdr3_nt: TGTGCCAGCAGCTTAGCGCGGGGTGGAGGGGATGAGCAGTTCTTC; cdr3_aa: CASSLARGGGDEQFF
d_call: -; clone_size: many; v_call: TRBV6-2/TRBV6-3; j_call: TRBJ2-7; cdr3_nt: TGTGCCAGCAGTTACGGCGGCAGGAGCTACGAGCAGTACTTC; cdr3_aa: CASSYGGRSYEQYF
d_call: -; clone_size: few; v_call: TRBV6-2/TRBV6-3; j_call: TRBJ1-3; cdr3_nt: TGTGCCAGCAGTCACCAACCCGGACTCTCTGGAAACACCATATATTTT; cdr3_aa: CASSHQPGLSGNTIYF
d_call: -; clone_size: few; v_call: TRBV21-1; j_call: TRBJ1-5; cdr3_nt: TGTGCCAGCAGCAAAAGTGGGGGGGCGGAAGAGCCCCAGCATTTT; cdr3_aa: CASSKSGGAEEPQHF
d_call: -; clone_size: -; v_call: TRBV3-1; j_call: TRBJ1-1; cdr3_nt: TGTGCCAGCAGCCAAGACGGGGGGGCAGCCCTTCTGAACACTGAAGCTTTCTTT; cdr3_aa: CASSQDGGAALLNTEAFF
d_call: -; clone_size: once; v_call: TRBV4-2; j_call: TRBJ1-5; cdr3_nt: TGTGCCAGCAGCCAGGAGATTTATAGCAATCAGCCCCAGCATTTT; cdr3_aa: CASSQEIYSNQPQHF
d_call: -; clone_size: -; v_call: TRBV7-9; j_call: TRBJ1-2; cdr3_nt: TGTGCCGGAACCGCCGCGGACTATGGCTACACCTTC; cdr3_aa: CAGTAADYGYTF
d_call: TRBD1; clone_size: few; v_call: TRBV10-3; j_call: TRBJ2-1; cdr3_nt: TGTGCCATCCGGACAGGGGGTTCCTACAATGAGCAGTTCTTC; cdr3_aa: CAIRTGGSYNEQFF